A selection of T cell receptor beta chains follows, all from one sample in a study of blood T cell repertoires in COVID-19. The protocol was immunoSEQ multiplex PCR, while the TCRdb copy is restricted to in-frame clones and leaves out a portion. The repertoire consists of about 14,000 clones, with 65% to 90% occurring once and the leading ten covering approximately 25%. Sequencing was carried out using peripheral blood. Every receptor here comes from a woman aged 45-59 years with active or convalescent COVID-19. Both conserved end residues are part of each CDR3. D genes are given only for firm matches. Size values are once, few and many counts, or a class for expanded clones, and some rows have none.

D gene,V gene,J gene,clone size,CDR3 DNA,CDR3 protein
-,TRBV7-9,TRBJ2-1,-,TGTGCCAGCAGCTTCCGAGGTGGGGGCATCTCCTACAATGAGCAGTTCTTC,CASSFRGGGISYNEQFF
-,TRBV4-1,TRBJ2-7,-,TGCGCCAGCAGCCAAGATTTTGAGGGCAGGTCCTACGAGCAGTACTTC,CASSQDFEGRSYEQYF
-,TRBV5-6,TRBJ1-2,-,TGTGCCAGCAGCTGGGTTAACAGGGAGGGCTATGGCTACACCTTC,CASSWVNREGYGYTF
-,TRBV25-1,TRBJ1-6,-,TGTGCCACCCACAGGACAACTAATTCACCCCTCCACTTT,CATHRTTNSPLHF
TRBD1,TRBV18,TRBJ2-7,-,TGTGCCAGCTCACCAGCATCGACAGGGGCTTACGAGCAGTACTTC,CASSPASTGAYEQYF
TRBD2,TRBV5-4,TRBJ2-5,-,TGTGCCAGCAGCTTGGATCTAGCGGGAAAGGAGGAGACCCAGTACTTC,CASSLDLAGKEETQYF
TRBD1,TRBV20-1,TRBJ1-1,-,TGCAGTGCTAGTCACTCCGGGACAGGGAACACTGAAGCTTTCTTT,CSASHSGTGNTEAFF
TRBD1,TRBV5-6,TRBJ1-5,-,TGTGCCAGCAGCCGGACAGGTAATAGCAATCAGCCCCAGCATTTT,CASSRTGNSNQPQHF
TRBD1,TRBV6-5,TRBJ2-5,-,TGTGCCACAAGTCTTCCGGGACAGGGAGGGGAGACCCAGTACTTC,CATSLPGQGGETQYF
-,TRBV10-3,TRBJ2-3,once,TGTGCCATCCGTGACATTAGCACAGATACGCAGTATTTT,CAIRDISTDTQYF
-,TRBV6-5,TRBJ1-4,-,TGTGCCAGCAGTTTTAGTAATGAAAAACTGTTTTTT,CASSFSNEKLFF
TRBD1,TRBV4-1,TRBJ1-2,-,TGCGCCAGCAGCCAACGCATAGGGGGCATCTATGGCTACACCTTC,CASSQRIGGIYGYTF
-,TRBV28,TRBJ2-1,few,TGTGCCAGCAGTCCTCCCGGGACATCACCCTACAATGAGCAGTTCTTC,CASSPPGTSPYNEQFF
-,TRBV13,TRBJ1-4,-,TGTGCCAGCACGGGAGGGAATCATGAAAAACTGTTTTTT,CASTGGNHEKLFF
TRBD1,TRBV19,TRBJ2-3,-,TGTGCCAGTAGTGTGACAGGGGTGGCTTACACAGATACGCAGTATTTT,CASSVTGVAYTDTQYF
-,TRBV28,TRBJ2-7,-,TGTGCCAGCAGTTCTAACTACGAGCAGTACTTC,CASSSNYEQYF
TRBD1,TRBV7-3,TRBJ2-3,-,TGTGCCAGCAGCCATGGACAGGGTGCAGATACGCAGTATTTT,CASSHGQGADTQYF
-,TRBV7-2,TRBJ1-2,-,TGTGCCAGCAGTCCTACCGACTTCCTTAACAGGGTAACCTTC,CASSPTDFLNRVTF
-,TRBV3-1/TRBV3-2,TRBJ1-2,few,TGTGCCAGCAGTCGGACAGATCTACTCTATGGCTACACCTTC,CASSRTDLLYGYTF
-,TRBV10-3,TRBJ2-1,once,TGTGCCATCACCAACGGGGAGCTTGAGCAGTTCTTC,CAITNGELEQFF
-,TRBV10-3,TRBJ2-7,-,TGTGCCATCAGTGAATTAGCGGATTCTACGATGGAGCAGTACTTC,CAISELADSTMEQYF
TRBD1,TRBV28,TRBJ1-2,once,TGTGCCAGTACCATATCAGGGGGGAGAGGAAACTATGGCTACACCTTC,CASTISGGRGNYGYTF
TRBD2,TRBV24-1,TRBJ2-1,-,TGTGCCACCAGTGATCCGGGACTAGCGGGAGTTAATGAGCAGTTCTTC,CATSDPGLAGVNEQFF
TRBD1,TRBV29-1,TRBJ1-4,-,TGCAGCGGGGGACAGCGGAATCGACTGTTTTTT,CSGGQRNRLFF
-,TRBV6-5,TRBJ1-1,-,TGTGCCAGCAGCGTAAGGGGCACTGAAGCTTTCTTT,CASSVRGTEAFF
-,TRBV7-9,TRBJ2-7,-,TGTGCCAGCAGCGGGACTTCCTACGAGCAGTACTTC,CASSGTSYEQYF
TRBD1,TRBV29-1,TRBJ2-2,-,TGCAGCGTTGAAGCCCGGACAGGGATTGGCTCAAACACCGGGGAGCTGTTTTTT,CSVEARTGIGSNTGELFF
-,TRBV29-1,TRBJ1-1,-,TGCAGCGTTCAGGGGAACACTGAAGCTTTCTTT,CSVQGNTEAFF
-,TRBV4-1,TRBJ2-7,once,TGCGCCAGCAGCCAAGCCCCCCGACTAGACCTACCCTACGAGCAGTACTTC,CASSQAPRLDLPYEQYF
TRBD2,TRBV29-1,TRBJ2-2,-,TGCAGCGTTGAAAGTAGCGGGGGGGCCGGCGGGGAGCTGTTTTTT,CSVESSGGAGGELFF
TRBD1,TRBV9,TRBJ1-2,-,TGTGCCAGCAGCACCCCGGGACAGGCGCCCTATGGCTACACCTTC,CASSTPGQAPYGYTF
TRBD2,TRBV19,TRBJ2-7,once,TGTGCCAGTAGTCCCCCTCCGGGGGGATATTCCTACGAGCAGTACTTC,CASSPPPGGYSYEQYF
TRBD1,TRBV5-1,TRBJ2-1,-,TGCGCCAGCAGCGAGGGGGACAGGGCCTCCTACAATGAGCAGTTCTTC,CASSEGDRASYNEQFF
-,TRBV30,TRBJ2-5,-,TGTGCCTTACGACAGGCACCGTGGGAAGAGACCCAGTACTTC,CALRQAPWEETQYF
TRBD1,TRBV6-1,TRBJ1-2,-,TGTGCCAGCAGTGAACCGACGACAGGGCAGTATCTCCATGGCTACACCTTC,CASSEPTTGQYLHGYTF
TRBD1,TRBV18,TRBJ2-7,few,TGTGCCAGCTCACAACAGGGGACAGCTTCCTACGAGCAGTACTTC,CASSQQGTASYEQYF